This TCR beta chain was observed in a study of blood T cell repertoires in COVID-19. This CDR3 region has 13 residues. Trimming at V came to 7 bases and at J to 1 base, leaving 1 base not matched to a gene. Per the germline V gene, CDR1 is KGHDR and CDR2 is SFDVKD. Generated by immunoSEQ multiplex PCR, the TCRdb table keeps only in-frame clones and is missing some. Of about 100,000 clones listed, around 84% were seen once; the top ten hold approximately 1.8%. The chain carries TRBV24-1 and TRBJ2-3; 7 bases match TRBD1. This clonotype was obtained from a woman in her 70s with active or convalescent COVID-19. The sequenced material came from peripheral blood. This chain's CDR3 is CATSGQGTDTQYF. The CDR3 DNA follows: TGTGCCACCAGCGGACAGGGCACAGATACGCAGTATTTT.